Listed below are T cell receptor beta chains from one sample, sequenced in a study of Ad26.COV2.S vaccination and SARS-CoV-2 variants. Generated by immunoSEQ multiplex PCR, the TCRdb table keeps only in-frame clones and is missing some. The repertoire includes 400,000 or so clones, approximately 90% of them detected once, and 3.5% sits in the top ten. The source was peripheral blood, collected in a trial of Ad26.COV2.S vaccine versus placebo. Source of these receptors: a person between 18 and 59 years old who received the Ad26.COV2.S COVID-19 vaccine or a placebo. CDR3s include the opening cysteine and the closing phenylalanine or tryptophan. D genes are given only for firm matches. Size is stated for part of the rows, as once, few or many counts, or as a class when the clone is expanded.

clone_size,j_call,v_call,d_call,cdr3_aa,cdr3_nt
NA,TRBJ2-7,TRBV19,NA,CASSMGQGGGYEQYF,TGTGCCAGTAGTATGGGGCAGGGAGGAGGGTACGAGCAGTACTTC
NA,TRBJ2-7,TRBV28,TRBD2,CASSLAGGSSYEQYF,TGTGCCAGCAGTCTAGCGGGGGGCTCCTCCTACGAGCAGTACTTC
NA,TRBJ2-3,TRBV7-8,TRBD2,CASSLGAGTSSKYF,TGTGCCAGCAGCTTAGGAGCCGGGACTAGCTCCAAGTATTTT
NA,TRBJ1-6,TRBV2,NA,CASITDGWIGSPLHF,TGTGCCAGCATCACGGACGGGTGGATAGGTTCACCCCTCCACTTT
NA,TRBJ1-2,TRBV5-1,TRBD1,CASSPQGGNGYTF,TGCGCCAGCAGCCCGCAGGGGGGAAATGGCTACACCTTC
many,TRBJ1-3,TRBV11-1,NA,CASTRDSGNTIYF,TGTGCCAGCACAAGGGACTCTGGAAACACCATATATTTT
NA,TRBJ2-7,TRBV6-5,TRBD1,CASSWSTGSSYEQYF,TGTGCCAGCAGTTGGTCGACAGGGAGTTCCTACGAGCAGTACTTC
once,TRBJ2-1,TRBV7-2,TRBD1,CASSQTGDEQFF,TGTGCCAGCAGCCAGACAGGGGATGAGCAGTTCTTC
NA,TRBJ2-2,TRBV3-1/TRBV3-2,TRBD1,CASSPRDRGTGELFF,TGTGCCAGCAGCCCCCGGGACAGGGGTACCGGGGAGCTGTTTTTT
once,TRBJ1-2,TRBV6-5,TRBD1,CASSPGQDYGYTF,TGTGCCAGCAGTCCGGGACAGGACTATGGCTACACCTTC
NA,TRBJ1-2,TRBV4-1,NA,CASSQMTSLEAYTF,TGCGCCAGCAGCCAAATGACTTCGCTCGAGGCCTACACCTTC
NA,TRBJ1-1,TRBV5-1,NA,CASSLVTGVTEAFF,TGCGCCAGCAGCTTGGTAACGGGAGTCACTGAAGCTTTCTTT
NA,TRBJ1-2,TRBV5-4,TRBD1,CASSLKGAGGYTF,TGTGCCAGCAGCTTGAAGGGGGCTGGAGGCTACACCTTC
NA,TRBJ2-1,TRBV5-6,TRBD2,CASTKLLSSGGDNEQFF,TGTGCCAGCACCAAGTTGCTGAGTAGCGGGGGGGACAATGAGCAGTTCTTC
NA,TRBJ2-1,TRBV9,NA,CASFYEQFF,TGTGCCAGCTTCTATGAGCAGTTCTTC
NA,TRBJ2-1,TRBV6-5,TRBD1,CASTGTGSWNEQFF,TGTGCCAGCACGGGGACAGGGTCCTGGAATGAGCAGTTCTTC
NA,TRBJ2-6,TRBV27,NA,CASSLRSGANVLTF,TGTGCCAGCAGTTTAAGGTCTGGGGCCAACGTCCTGACTTTC
NA,TRBJ1-2,TRBV6-5,NA,CASSYLAGIKSGYTF,TGTGCCAGCAGTTACTTAGCAGGAATTAAATCAGGCTACACCTTC
NA,TRBJ2-7,TRBV6-1,NA,CASSEAALSYEQYF,TGTGCCAGCAGTGAAGCGGCACTCTCCTACGAGCAGTACTTC
NA,TRBJ2-1,TRBV19,NA,CASQGRNEQFF,TGTGCCAGCCAGGGTCGGAATGAGCAGTTCTTC
NA,TRBJ2-7,TRBV27,TRBD1,CASSLRGQGAYEQYF,TGTGCCAGCAGTTTAAGGGGACAGGGGGCCTACGAGCAGTACTTC
NA,TRBJ1-1,TRBV6-2/TRBV6-3,NA,CASSPSTHAEAFF,TGTGCCAGCAGTCCATCGACACACGCAGAAGCTTTCTTT
NA,TRBJ1-2,TRBV2,NA,CASRGGGEGGYTF,TGTGCCAGCAGAGGGGGGGGCGAGGGGGGCTACACCTTC
once,TRBJ2-3,TRBV7-9,NA,CASSLGRWAGTPGADTQYF,TGTGCCAGCAGCTTAGGTCGGTGGGCGGGGACCCCGGGCGCAGATACGCAGTATTTT
NA,TRBJ1-6,TRBV3-1/TRBV3-2,NA,CASSQENGNSPLHF,TGTGCCAGCAGCCAAGAAAACGGTAATTCACCCCTCCACTTT
NA,TRBJ1-3,TRBV5-4,TRBD1,CASSYHGQGAGNTIYF,TGTGCCAGCAGCTACCACGGACAGGGGGCTGGAAACACCATATATTTT
NA,TRBJ2-1,TRBV24-1,TRBD1,CATSETDRYNEQFF,TGTGCCACCAGTGAAACGGACAGGTACAATGAGCAGTTCTTC
NA,TRBJ2-5,TRBV3-1/TRBV3-2,TRBD2,CASSQGLAGGAGTQYF,TGTGCCAGCAGCCAAGGACTAGCGGGGGGGGCGGGGACCCAGTACTTC
NA,TRBJ2-7,TRBV3-1/TRBV3-2,NA,CASSQVAQPGRQLYEQYF,TGTGCCAGCAGCCAAGTGGCCCAGCCAGGCCGGCAACTTTACGAGCAGTACTTC
NA,TRBJ2-5,TRBV5-1,TRBD1,CASSLEAGQALPTQETQYF,TGCGCCAGCAGCTTGGAGGCGGGACAGGCTCTCCCCACGCAAGAGACCCAGTACTTC
NA,TRBJ2-1,TRBV4-1,TRBD1,CASSLEAGILTGGDEQFF,TGCGCCAGCAGCCTAGAAGCCGGCATCCTAACAGGGGGCGATGAGCAGTTCTTC
NA,TRBJ1-4,TRBV12-3/TRBV12-4,NA,CASSTLGRDGLFF,TGTGCCAGCAGCACCCTCGGGAGGGATGGACTGTTTTTT
NA,TRBJ1-5,TRBV2,TRBD1,CASSGAGGQPQHF,TGTGCCAGCAGTGGCGCAGGGGGGCAGCCCCAGCATTTT
few,TRBJ2-7,TRBV5-1,TRBD1,CASSLTGDVFEQYF,TGCGCCAGCAGCTTGACAGGGGACGTCTTCGAGCAGTACTTC
few,TRBJ2-5,TRBV5-8,NA,CASSFVTETQYF,TGTGCCAGCAGCTTCGTAACGGAGACCCAGTACTTC
NA,TRBJ1-1,TRBV18,TRBD1,CASSLTGLRAEAFF,TGTGCCAGCTCGTTGACAGGGTTAAGGGCTGAAGCTTTCTTT
NA,TRBJ1-2,TRBV3-1/TRBV3-2,NA,CASSQVQNYGYTF,TGTGCCAGCAGCCAAGTTCAGAACTATGGCTACACCTTC
NA,TRBJ2-7,TRBV6-6,TRBD1,CASRLPGQYEQYF,TGTGCCAGCAGGCTTCCGGGACAGTACGAGCAGTACTTC
NA,TRBJ1-1,TRBV30,TRBD1,CAGRRDRVTEAFF,TGTGCCGGCCGCCGGGACAGGGTTACTGAAGCTTTCTTT
NA,TRBJ1-1,TRBV6-5,NA,CASSYGGPLNTEAFF,TGTGCCAGCAGTTACGGGGGACCGTTGAACACTGAAGCTTTCTTT
NA,TRBJ1-2,TRBV12-5,TRBD1,CASGFGGDRVYGYTF,TGTGCTAGTGGTTTCGGAGGGGACAGGGTATATGGCTACACCTTC
NA,TRBJ2-1,TRBV4-1,TRBD1,CASSQVGQGGEQFF,TGCGCCAGCAGCCAAGTGGGACAGGGTGGAGAGCAGTTCTTC
NA,TRBJ1-4,TRBV4-1,NA,CASSQVYEKLFF,TGCGCCAGCAGCCAAGTGTATGAAAAACTGTTTTTT
NA,TRBJ1-2,TRBV5-1,NA,CASSPFGGYGYTF,TGCGCCAGCAGCCCCTTTGGAGGCTATGGCTACACCTTC
once,TRBJ2-3,TRBV4-1,NA,CASRPGVRDTDTQYF,TGCGCCAGCAGGCCCGGGGTGAGAGACACAGATACGCAGTATTTT
NA,TRBJ1-3,TRBV30,NA,CALAGGVSFSGNTIYF,TGTGCCCTAGCGGGGGGAGTATCTTTCTCTGGAAACACCATATATTTT
NA,TRBJ1-1,TRBV6-1,TRBD1,CASSETGKAFF,TGTGCCAGCAGTGAGACAGGGAAAGCTTTCTTT
once,TRBJ1-1,TRBV18,NA,CASSPSRQDLKTEAFF,TGTGCCAGCTCACCATCAAGACAGGACCTGAAAACTGAAGCTTTCTTT
NA,TRBJ1-4,TRBV4-1,NA,CASSQDGLGLANEKLFF,TGCGCCAGCAGCCAAGATGGACTCGGACTCGCTAATGAAAAACTGTTTTTT
NA,TRBJ2-7,TRBV27,NA,CASSPRTGGGNEQYF,TGTGCCAGCAGTCCAAGGACTGGCGGTGGAAACGAGCAGTACTTC
NA,TRBJ2-2,TRBV3-1/TRBV3-2,NA,CASSQEGTGEQNTGELFF,TGTGCCAGCAGCCAAGAAGGCACGGGGGAACAGAACACCGGGGAGCTGTTTTTT
NA,TRBJ2-4,TRBV3-1/TRBV3-2,NA,CASSQDRNRVVIQYF,TGTGCCAGCAGCCAAGATCGAAACAGGGTGGTCATTCAGTACTTC
NA,TRBJ1-4,TRBV3-1/TRBV3-2,TRBD1,CASRQQGAGSNEKLFF,TGTGCCAGCAGGCAACAGGGGGCCGGGTCTAATGAAAAACTGTTTTTT
NA,TRBJ2-3,TRBV11-3,TRBD1,CASSLGGQSGDTQYF,TGTGCCAGCAGCCTAGGGGGACAGAGTGGAGATACGCAGTATTTT